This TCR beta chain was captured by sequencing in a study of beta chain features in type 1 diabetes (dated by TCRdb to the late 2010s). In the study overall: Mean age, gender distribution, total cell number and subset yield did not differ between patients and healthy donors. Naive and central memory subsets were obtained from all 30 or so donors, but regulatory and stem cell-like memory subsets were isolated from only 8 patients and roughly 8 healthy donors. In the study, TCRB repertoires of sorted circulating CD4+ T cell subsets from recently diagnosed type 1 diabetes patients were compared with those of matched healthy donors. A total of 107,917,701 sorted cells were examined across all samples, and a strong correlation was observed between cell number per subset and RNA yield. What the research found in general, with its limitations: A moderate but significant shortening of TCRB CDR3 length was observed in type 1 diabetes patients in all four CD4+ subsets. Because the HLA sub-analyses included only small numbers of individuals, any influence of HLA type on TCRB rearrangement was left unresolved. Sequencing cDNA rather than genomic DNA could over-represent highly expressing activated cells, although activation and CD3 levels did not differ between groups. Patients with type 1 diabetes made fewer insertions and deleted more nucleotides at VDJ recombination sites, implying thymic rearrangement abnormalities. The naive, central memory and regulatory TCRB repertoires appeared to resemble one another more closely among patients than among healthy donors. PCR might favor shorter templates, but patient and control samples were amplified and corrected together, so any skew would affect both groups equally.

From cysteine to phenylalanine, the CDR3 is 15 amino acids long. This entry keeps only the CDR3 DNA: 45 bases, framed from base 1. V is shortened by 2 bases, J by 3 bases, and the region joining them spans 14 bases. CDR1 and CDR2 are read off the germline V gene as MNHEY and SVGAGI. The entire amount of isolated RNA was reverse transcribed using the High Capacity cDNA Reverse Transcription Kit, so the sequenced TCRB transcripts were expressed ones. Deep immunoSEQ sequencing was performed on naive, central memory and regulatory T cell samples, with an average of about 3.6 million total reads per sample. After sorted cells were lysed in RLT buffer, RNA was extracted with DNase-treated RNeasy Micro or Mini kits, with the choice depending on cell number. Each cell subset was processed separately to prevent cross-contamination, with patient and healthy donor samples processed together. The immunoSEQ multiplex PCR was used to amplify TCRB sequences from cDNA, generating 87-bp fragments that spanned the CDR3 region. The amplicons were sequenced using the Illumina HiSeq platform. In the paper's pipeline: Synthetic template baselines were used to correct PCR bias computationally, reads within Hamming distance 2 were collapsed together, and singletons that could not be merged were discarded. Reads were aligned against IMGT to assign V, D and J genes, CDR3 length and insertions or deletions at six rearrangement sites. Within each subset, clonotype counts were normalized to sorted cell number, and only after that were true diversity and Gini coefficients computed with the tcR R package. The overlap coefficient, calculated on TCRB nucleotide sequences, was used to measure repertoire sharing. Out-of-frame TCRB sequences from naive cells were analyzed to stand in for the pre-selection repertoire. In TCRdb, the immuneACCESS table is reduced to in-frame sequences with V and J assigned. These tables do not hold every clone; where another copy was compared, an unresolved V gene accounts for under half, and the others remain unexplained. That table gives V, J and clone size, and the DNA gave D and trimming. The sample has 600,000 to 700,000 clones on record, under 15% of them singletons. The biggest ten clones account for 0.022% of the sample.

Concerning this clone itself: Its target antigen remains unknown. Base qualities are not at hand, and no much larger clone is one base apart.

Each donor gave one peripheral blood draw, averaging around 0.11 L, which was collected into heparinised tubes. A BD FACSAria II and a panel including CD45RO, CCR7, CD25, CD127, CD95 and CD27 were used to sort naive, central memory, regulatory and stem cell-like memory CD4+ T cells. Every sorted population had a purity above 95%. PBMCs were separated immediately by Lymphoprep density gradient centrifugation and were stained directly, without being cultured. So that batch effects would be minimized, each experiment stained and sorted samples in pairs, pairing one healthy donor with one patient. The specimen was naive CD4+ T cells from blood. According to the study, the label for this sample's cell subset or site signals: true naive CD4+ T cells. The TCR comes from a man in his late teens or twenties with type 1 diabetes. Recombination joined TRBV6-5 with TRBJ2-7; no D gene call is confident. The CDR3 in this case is CASSYDQGSGYEQYF. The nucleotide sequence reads TGTGCCAGCAGTTACGATCAAGGGTCCGGCTACGAGCAGTACTTC.